Listed below are T cell receptor beta chains from one sample, sequenced in a study of blood T cell repertoires in COVID-19. Method: immunoSEQ multiplex PCR; TCRdb's copy keeps in-frame clones and lacks some. The sample shows some 65,000 clones, just over 85% of them seen only once. Sequencing was done on a sample of peripheral blood. Every receptor here comes from an elderly woman with active COVID-19. Both conserved end residues are part of each CDR3. A D gene is named only where the DNA matches it firmly. Some rows mark clone size as missing; the rest say once, few, many or name a class of expanded clone.

v_gene	j_gene	d_gene	abundance	CDR3nt	CDR3aa
TRBV5-6	TRBJ2-1	TRBD2	NA	TGTGCCAGCAGGTTGCTACTAGCGGGGGGGCGTGAGCAGTTCTTC	CASRLLLAGGREQFF
TRBV9	TRBJ2-3	TRBD2	NA	TGTGCCAGCAGCCCCTGGACTAGCGGGGATAGCACAGATACGCAGTATTTT	CASSPWTSGDSTDTQYF
TRBV6-6	TRBJ2-5	TRBD2	NA	TGTGCCAGCAGTTATGGCGGGGGGGAGACCCAGTACTTC	CASSYGGGETQYF
TRBV5-4	TRBJ2-6	NA	NA	TGTGCCAGCATTCCCGCAGGGTACGGCTCTGGGGCCAACGTCCTGACTTTC	CASIPAGYGSGANVLTF
TRBV7-3	TRBJ2-3	TRBD1	NA	TGTGCCAGCAGCTTCACAGGGGCAGATACGCAGTATTTT	CASSFTGADTQYF
TRBV19	TRBJ2-1	NA	few	TGTGCCAGTAGTATACCCTTTCCCCGGGCGGGGGCCGGGAATGAGCAGTTCTTC	CASSIPFPRAGAGNEQFF
TRBV9	TRBJ2-1	TRBD2	NA	TGTGCCAGCAGCGTGACTAGCGGGGTGACCTACAATGAGCAGTTCTTC	CASSVTSGVTYNEQFF
TRBV12-3/TRBV12-4	TRBJ2-3	NA	NA	TGTGCCAGCAGCTATTACACAGATACGCAGTATTTT	CASSYYTDTQYF
TRBV27	TRBJ2-2	TRBD2	few	TGTGCCAGCAGTTTATTCTCCTTGACTAGCGGGGGGGCCGGAACCGGGGAGCTGTTTTTT	CASSLFSLTSGGAGTGELFF
TRBV11-2	TRBJ2-2	NA	NA	TGTGCCAGCAGTTCCCCCATGGGGGGCACCGGGGAGCTGTTTTTT	CASSSPMGGTGELFF
TRBV3-1/TRBV3-2	TRBJ1-6	TRBD1	NA	TGTGCCAGCAGACGAAATGGACAGGATAATTCACCCCTCCACTTT	CASRRNGQDNSPLHF
TRBV5-1	TRBJ2-7	TRBD2	NA	TGCGCCAGCAGCCCCACGGGGGGGGACTACGAGCAGTACTTC	CASSPTGGDYEQYF
TRBV5-1	TRBJ2-1	NA	NA	TGCGCCAGCAACGAACTGTCCTCCTACAATGAGCAGTTCTTC	CASNELSSYNEQFF
TRBV11-2	TRBJ2-1	TRBD2	NA	TGTGCCAGCAGCTTAGAAGCGGGGGGGTACAATGAGCAGTTCTTC	CASSLEAGGYNEQFF
TRBV5-4	TRBJ2-5	NA	NA	TGTGCCAGCAGCTTGGGGAGTAGCCGTCGAGAGACCCAGTACTTC	CASSLGSSRRETQYF
TRBV27	TRBJ1-2	TRBD1	few	TGTGCCAGCAGACGGACAGGGGATTATGGCTACACCTTC	CASRRTGDYGYTF
TRBV9	TRBJ2-7	TRBD2	NA	TGTGCCAGCAGCGTTAGCGGGGGGGATACCTACGAGCAGTACTTC	CASSVSGGDTYEQYF
TRBV28	TRBJ1-2	NA	NA	TGTGCCAGCAGGCCAAGGGGGGGGCCGTGGGGCTACACCTTC	CASRPRGGPWGYTF
TRBV20-1	TRBJ1-5	NA	NA	TGCAGTGCGACAAATCAGCCCCAGCATTTT	CSATNQPQHF
TRBV7-2	TRBJ2-7	NA	few	TGTGCCAGCAGCTTAGCGCCTACCTACGAGCAGTACTTC	CASSLAPTYEQYF
TRBV19	TRBJ1-1	NA	once	TGTGCCAGTAGTATAGGGGCCTCGGCTTTCTTT	CASSIGASAFF
TRBV7-9	TRBJ1-1	TRBD1	NA	TGTGCCAGCAGCTTGATTGACAGGGCCACTGAAGCTTTCTTT	CASSLIDRATEAFF
TRBV3-1/TRBV3-2	TRBJ1-5	TRBD1	NA	TGTGCCAGCAGCCAGACGAGAGACAGGGGGCGGGGACAGCCCCAGCATTTT	CASSQTRDRGRGQPQHF
TRBV4-2	TRBJ2-2	TRBD1	NA	TGTGCCAGCAGCCTTCAAGGGTCTGCAGGGGGCCTAGCAAAAACCGGGGAGCTGTTTTTT	CASSLQGSAGGLAKTGELFF
TRBV9	TRBJ2-3	TRBD2	NA	TGTGCCAGCAGCGTAGCATCAATAGCGGGGGGCTCAGATACGCAGTATTTT	CASSVASIAGGSDTQYF
TRBV4-3	TRBJ1-1	TRBD1	few	TGCGCCAGCAGCCTCGGGGTGGGACAGTCGAACACTGAAGCTTTCTTT	CASSLGVGQSNTEAFF
TRBV30	TRBJ1-5	NA	NA	TGTGCCTGGAGTGTGCAGAGCAATCAGCCCCAGCATTTT	CAWSVQSNQPQHF
TRBV12-2	TRBJ2-7	NA	NA	TGTGCAAGTCGCTTAGCCCTGGACTTCTCCTACGAGCAGTACTTC	CASRLALDFSYEQYF
TRBV13	TRBJ1-3	NA	NA	TGTGCCAGCAGCACACGACAAAGAGAAGGAAACACCATATATTTT	CASSTRQREGNTIYF
TRBV9	TRBJ2-6	NA	NA	TGTGCCAGCAGCGTAGTGAGAACAGGGACCTCTGGGGCCAACGTCCTGACTTTC	CASSVVRTGTSGANVLTF
TRBV29-1	TRBJ2-5	TRBD2	NA	TGCAGCGTTACCACCGGGACTAGCGGGGCCCGCCAAGAGACCCAGTACTTC	CSVTTGTSGARQETQYF
TRBV7-9	TRBJ2-1	NA	once	TGTGCCAGCAGCTTGCAACAGGGAACCAATGAGCAGTTCTTC	CASSLQQGTNEQFF
TRBV5-1	TRBJ2-3	TRBD2	NA	TGCGCCAGCAGCTCGGGCGGGGGAGAAGATACGCAGTATTTT	CASSSGGGEDTQYF
TRBV29-1	TRBJ2-1	NA	NA	TGCAGCGTTGAATCGCGGGGCGCCTACAATGAGCAGTTCTTC	CSVESRGAYNEQFF
TRBV6-1	TRBJ2-7	TRBD1	NA	TGTGCCAGCAGTGAAAGAAGACAGGGGGCTGGAGAGCAGTACTTC	CASSERRQGAGEQYF
TRBV11-2	TRBJ1-3	NA	NA	TGTGCCAGCAGCCTAACCGGAAACACCATATATTTT	CASSLTGNTIYF
TRBV10-3	TRBJ2-7	NA	NA	TGTGCCATCAGCCGGTCCTACGAGCAGTACTTC	CAISRSYEQYF
TRBV10-3	TRBJ2-7	TRBD2	NA	TGTGCCATCAGTAACCATGTTTCCGGGGGGGCTTTGGAGCAGTACTTC	CAISNHVSGGALEQYF
TRBV5-6	TRBJ2-5	NA	few	TGTGCCAGCAGCTTGGTTCCTAGGTCGGGTGAGACCCAGTACTTC	CASSLVPRSGETQYF
TRBV7-2	TRBJ2-2	TRBD2	NA	TGTGCCAGCAGCCCCGGACTAGCGGGGGGCCGGAACACCGGGGAGCTGTTTTTT	CASSPGLAGGRNTGELFF
TRBV20-1	TRBJ1-4	NA	NA	TGCAGTGCTAGTGTGGGGGCACGGGAAAAACTGTTTTTT	CSASVGAREKLFF
TRBV5-1	TRBJ2-1	NA	NA	TGCGCCAGCAGCCGGGACTCCGCCGAGGATGAGCAGTTCTTC	CASSRDSAEDEQFF
TRBV4-1	TRBJ1-2	NA	NA	TGCGCCAGCAGCCAAGGACGGGGCTATGGCTACACCTTC	CASSQGRGYGYTF
TRBV5-1	TRBJ2-2	TRBD2	NA	TGCGCCAGCAAGGGTACTAGCGGATACACCGGGGAGCTGTTTTTT	CASKGTSGYTGELFF